This T cell receptor beta chain came from a study of blood T cell repertoires in COVID-19. CDR1 is WNHNN and CDR2 is SYGVQD in the germline V gene (reference sequence). Trimming at V came to 5 bases and at J to 5 bases, leaving 9 bases not matched to a gene. This CDR3 has 16 amino acids. This clone was detected only a few times. Using immunoSEQ multiplex PCR, the repertoire was profiled, and TCRdb retains in-frame clones only, with some absent. The sample records roughly 300,000 clones, 85% being singletons. Sequencing was done on a sample of peripheral blood. V usage is TRBV10-1 and J usage is TRBJ2-3, with 11 bases lining up with TRBD2. The TCR comes from a human donor in a cohort sampled during active COVID-19. The CDR3: CASSLTSGVREDTQYF. CDR3 DNA sequence: TGCGCCAGCAGTTTGACTAGCGGGGTTCGAGAAGATACGCAGTATTTT.